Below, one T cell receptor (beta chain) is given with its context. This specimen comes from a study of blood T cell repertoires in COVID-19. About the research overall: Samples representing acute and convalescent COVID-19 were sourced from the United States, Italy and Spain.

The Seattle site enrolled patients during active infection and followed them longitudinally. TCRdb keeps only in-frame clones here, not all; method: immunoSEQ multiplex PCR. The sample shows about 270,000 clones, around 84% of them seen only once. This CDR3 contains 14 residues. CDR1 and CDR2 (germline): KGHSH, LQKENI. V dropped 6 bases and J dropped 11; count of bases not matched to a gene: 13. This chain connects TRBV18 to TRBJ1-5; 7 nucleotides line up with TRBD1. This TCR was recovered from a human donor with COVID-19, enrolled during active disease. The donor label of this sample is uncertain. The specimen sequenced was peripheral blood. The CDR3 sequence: CASSTSRGTGTQHF. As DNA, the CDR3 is TGTGCCAGCTCTACTTCCAGGGGGACTGGGACCCAGCATTTT.